These T cell receptor beta chains were read from a single sample in a study of T-cell memory formation after mild COVID-19. TCRdb reprocessed the 5' RACE reads with MiXCR, giving one entry per CDR3 protein. The sample lists 530,000 or so distinct CDR3 sequences, around a sixth occurring once. Sequencing was performed on PBMCs or a T cell subset sorted from them (not recorded which). The source of these receptors is an adult woman who had mild COVID-19 (a few samples of this study predate the infection). Cell type and time point are not known. Both conserved end residues are part of each CDR3. The order of the fields is J gene, clone size, V gene, D gene, CDR3 protein, CDR3 DNA. A D gene is named only where the DNA matches it firmly. Size tells how often a clone was seen (once, few, many) or the class of an expanded clone, and some rows leave it out.

TRBJ1-2 NA TRBV4-3 TRBD1 CASSQGGTGGYGYTF TGCGCCAGCAGCCAGGGCGGGACAGGGGGCTATGGCTACACCTTC
TRBJ2-1 few TRBV4-1 NA CASSQKGGSNEQFF TGCGCCAGCAGCCAAAAGGGCGGGTCTAATGAGCAGTTCTTC
TRBJ2-2 NA TRBV4-3 NA CASSQDFRVAELFF TGCGCCAGCAGCCAAGACTTCCGAGTTGCGGAGCTGTTTTTT
TRBJ1-1 once TRBV5-1 NA CASSLGHGNTEAFF TGCGCCAGCAGCTTGGGACATGGGAACACTGAAGCTTTCTTT
TRBJ2-2 NA TRBV29-1 NA CSVGSLNTGELFF TGCAGCGTTGGGAGTCTGAACACCGGGGAGCTGTTTTTT
TRBJ1-1 few TRBV4-1 NA CASLLPGMNTEAFF TGCGCCAGCCTCCTCCCTGGTATGAACACTGAAGCTTTCTTT
TRBJ2-1 few TRBV24-1 NA CATSDWRENEQFF TGTGCCACCAGTGACTGGAGAGAAAATGAGCAGTTCTTC
TRBJ1-3 NA TRBV4-1 NA CASSQGRREGSGNTIYF TGCGCCAGCAGCCAAGGACGTAGAGAAGGCTCTGGAAACACCATATATTTT
TRBJ2-6 few TRBV12-3/TRBV12-4 NA CASSPLDGANVLTF TGTGCCAGCAGTCCCCTAGACGGGGCCAACGTCCTGACTTTC
TRBJ1-1 NA TRBV9 NA CASSPLENTEAFF TGTGCCAGCAGCCCGCTTGAGAACACTGAAGCTTTCTTT
TRBJ2-1 NA TRBV14 TRBD1 CASSHLRDRGLSGGYNEQFF TGTGCCAGCAGCCACCTCCGGGACAGGGGGCTAAGCGGGGGTTACAATGAGCAGTTCTTC
TRBJ1-4 NA TRBV19 NA CASSRTALTNEKLFF TGTGCCAGTAGCCGGACAGCGTTGACTAATGAAAAACTGTTTTTT
TRBJ2-4 NA TRBV6-5 NA CASSYSMGTKNIQYF TGTGCCAGCAGTTACTCGATGGGGACCAAAAACATTCAGTACTTC
TRBJ2-7 few TRBV3-1 NA CASSQDWRPGSYEQYF TGTGCCAGCAGCCAAGATTGGAGGCCAGGGAGTTACGAGCAGTACTTC
TRBJ2-7 few TRBV3-1 TRBD2 CASSQVLAGVDEQYF TGTGCCAGCAGCCAAGTCCTAGCGGGAGTAGACGAGCAGTACTTC
TRBJ1-6 few TRBV7-8 NA CASRHGVPYNSPLHF TGTGCCAGCCGACACGGGGTCCCCTATAATTCACCCCTCCACTTT
TRBJ2-3 NA TRBV9 NA CASTQSGSLTDTQYF TGTGCCAGCACCCAGTCGGGGTCCCTCACAGATACGCAGTATTTT
TRBJ2-1 few TRBV12-3/TRBV12-4 NA CASSFGDSPRNEQFF TGTGCCAGCAGTTTTGGTGACAGTCCCAGGAATGAGCAGTTCTTC
TRBJ1-1 few TRBV5-1 NA CASSLARRQNTEAFF TGCGCCAGCAGCTTGGCTAGGCGGCAGAACACTGAAGCTTTCTTT
TRBJ1-1 few TRBV5-1 NA CASSLDTVNTEAFF TGCGCCAGCAGCTTGGACACGGTGAACACTGAAGCTTTCTTT
TRBJ1-4 NA TRBV20-1 NA CSASKVANEKLFF TGCAGTGCTAGTAAGGTGGCTAATGAAAAACTGTTTTTT
TRBJ2-1 few TRBV20-1 TRBD2 CSVLAGHNNEQFF TGCAGTGTCTTAGCGGGGCACAACAATGAGCAGTTCTTC
TRBJ1-6 NA TRBV6-1 NA CASSWGDNSPLHF TGTGCCAGCAGTTGGGGCGATAATTCACCCCTCCACTTT
TRBJ1-3 few TRBV7-9 NA CASSLGLFSGNTIYF TGTGCCAGCAGCTTGGGACTGTTCTCTGGAAACACCATATATTTT
TRBJ2-7 NA TRBV29-1 NA CSVEAETPYEQYF TGCAGCGTTGAGGCGGAGACCCCCTACGAGCAGTACTTC
TRBJ2-1 NA TRBV9 NA CASSVLVFDEQFF TGTGCCAGCAGCGTACTAGTGTTCGATGAGCAGTTCTTC
TRBJ2-1 few TRBV6-2/TRBV6-3 TRBD2 CASSYGGGISSYNEQFF TGTGCCAGCAGTTACGGGGGGGGGATAAGCTCCTACAATGAGCAGTTCTTC
TRBJ2-7 many TRBV12-3/TRBV12-4 NA CASSLSSEQYF TGCGCCAGCAGCTTGTCTTCCGAGCAGTACTTC
TRBJ2-3 NA TRBV7-9 TRBD1 CASSLIVSQGLDTQYF TGTGCCAGCAGCTTAATCGTATCACAGGGGCTAGATACGCAGTATTTT
TRBJ2-1 few TRBV2 NA CASSEGSVGLYNEQFF TGTGCCAGCAGTGAAGGTTCTGTGGGTCTCTACAATGAGCAGTTCTTC
TRBJ1-5 NA TRBV10-3 TRBD1 CAIRGDRDQPQHF TGTGCCATCAGGGGGGACAGAGACCAGCCCCAGCATTTT
TRBJ2-5 few TRBV7-9 NA CASSHSGWRETQYF TGTGCCAGCAGCCATAGTGGGTGGCGGGAGACCCAGTACTTC
TRBJ2-7 NA TRBV19 TRBD2 CASSTGGSGSSYEQYF TGTGCCAGTAGTACAGGGGGTAGCGGGAGCTCCTACGAGCAGTACTTC
TRBJ1-1 few TRBV20-1 NA CSARISWVTEAFF TGCAGTGCTAGAATATCGTGGGTGACTGAAGCTTTCTTT
TRBJ2-7 many TRBV20-1 TRBD2 CSARDFGAGRREQYF TGCAGTGCTAGAGATTTTGGCGCCGGGAGGCGGGAGCAGTACTTC
TRBJ1-1 NA TRBV5-4 NA CASSLVGGRRGVSEAFF TGTGCCAGCAGCTTGGTGGGGGGAAGAAGGGGAGTCTCTGAAGCTTTCTTT
TRBJ2-3 NA TRBV2 NA CARTDGRQDTQYF TGTGCCAGAACCGACGGACGTCAAGATACGCAGTATTTT